Listed below are T cell receptor beta chains from one sample, sequenced in a study of T cell responses to AZD1222 COVID-19 vaccine. The protocol was immunoSEQ multiplex PCR, while the TCRdb copy is restricted to in-frame clones and leaves out a portion. The top ten clones hold about 2.5% of a sample with under 150,000 clones, roughly 87% of them seen once. The sample consisted of peripheral blood, taken 28 days after the second AZD1222 dose. All receptors come from an adult who received the AZD1222 COVID-19 vaccine. Both conserved end residues are part of each CDR3. The order of the fields is CDR3 DNA, CDR3 protein, D gene, J gene, V gene, clone size, CDR3 length. A D gene is named only where the DNA matches it firmly. Expanded clones are given a class, and other clones once, few, many or no size at all.

cdr3_nt: TGTGCCAGCAGCCACCGAACGACAGGGGCGGCCGGGGAGCTGTTTTTT; cdr3_aa: CASSHRTTGAAGELFF; d_call: TRBD1; j_call: TRBJ2-2; v_call: TRBV7-6; clone_size: .; cdr3_length: 16
cdr3_nt: TGTGCCAGCAGTTTGGGCAGCCCAGCTAACTATGGCTACACCTTC; cdr3_aa: CASSLGSPANYGYTF; d_call: .; j_call: TRBJ1-2; v_call: TRBV27; clone_size: .; cdr3_length: 15
cdr3_nt: TGTGCCAGCAGCTTAGGGACTAGGGCCGGGGAGCTGTTTTTT; cdr3_aa: CASSLGTRAGELFF; d_call: TRBD2; j_call: TRBJ2-2; v_call: TRBV11-2; clone_size: .; cdr3_length: 14
cdr3_nt: TGTGCCAGCAGCCTCGGGTTCGGGACAGGGGGTCTTCAGCCCCAGCATTTT; cdr3_aa: CASSLGFGTGGLQPQHF; d_call: TRBD1; j_call: TRBJ1-5; v_call: TRBV3-1/TRBV3-2; clone_size: .; cdr3_length: 17
cdr3_nt: TGTGCCAGCAGCTTGGGATACGGCAATCAGCCCCAGCATTTT; cdr3_aa: CASSLGYGNQPQHF; d_call: .; j_call: TRBJ1-5; v_call: TRBV5-6; clone_size: .; cdr3_length: 14
cdr3_nt: TGTGCCAGCCGGAGCTCAGGGGGCAATCAGCCCCAGCATTTT; cdr3_aa: CASRSSGGNQPQHF; d_call: .; j_call: TRBJ1-5; v_call: TRBV6-5; clone_size: once; cdr3_length: 14
cdr3_nt: TGTGCCAGCGCGGGAGGGCTAAGAGACGAGCAGTACTTC; cdr3_aa: CASAGGLRDEQYF; d_call: TRBD2; j_call: TRBJ2-7; v_call: TRBV7-2; clone_size: once; cdr3_length: 13
cdr3_nt: TGTGCCAGCAGCCGCCCCCGGGACAGGGGGCGGAGAAGTGATGGCTACACCTTC; cdr3_aa: CASSRPRDRGRRSDGYTF; d_call: TRBD1; j_call: TRBJ1-2; v_call: TRBV7-9; clone_size: .; cdr3_length: 18
cdr3_nt: TGTGCCAGCAGTTTTGGGCATACGCAGTATTTT; cdr3_aa: CASSFGHTQYF; d_call: .; j_call: TRBJ2-3; v_call: TRBV27; clone_size: .; cdr3_length: 11
cdr3_nt: TGTGCCAGCAGCTACTCCCCGAACACTGAAGCTTTCTTT; cdr3_aa: CASSYSPNTEAFF; d_call: .; j_call: TRBJ1-1; v_call: TRBV7-3; clone_size: .; cdr3_length: 13
cdr3_nt: TGTGCCAGCAGTGAAGCTAGCGGGGGCGCAGATACGCAGTATTTT; cdr3_aa: CASSEASGGADTQYF; d_call: TRBD2; j_call: TRBJ2-3; v_call: TRBV2; clone_size: .; cdr3_length: 15
cdr3_nt: TGTGCCAGCAGCCAAGGGCGACTTCTTGGCTACACCTTC; cdr3_aa: CASSQGRLLGYTF; d_call: .; j_call: TRBJ1-2; v_call: TRBV14; clone_size: few; cdr3_length: 13
cdr3_nt: TGTGCCAGCAGCCAAGACCTGGTCGAAGGGACCTACGAGCAGTACTTC; cdr3_aa: CASSQDLVEGTYEQYF; d_call: .; j_call: TRBJ2-7; v_call: TRBV3-1/TRBV3-2; clone_size: few; cdr3_length: 16
cdr3_nt: TGTGCCAGCAGTAAAGAAGGAAATCAGCCCCAGCATTTT; cdr3_aa: CASSKEGNQPQHF; d_call: .; j_call: TRBJ1-5; v_call: TRBV6-6; clone_size: .; cdr3_length: 13
cdr3_nt: TGTGCCAGCAGGGGGACAGGTATTAACTATGGCTACACCTTC; cdr3_aa: CASRGTGINYGYTF; d_call: TRBD1; j_call: TRBJ1-2; v_call: TRBV6-5; clone_size: .; cdr3_length: 14
cdr3_nt: TGTGCCAGCAGCCAAGATGGAGGGTATGGCTACACCTTC; cdr3_aa: CASSQDGGYGYTF; d_call: .; j_call: TRBJ1-2; v_call: TRBV11-2; clone_size: .; cdr3_length: 13
cdr3_nt: TGTGCCAGCAGTAGATCAGGAGGGCTGACTGGGGCCAACGTCCTGACTTTC; cdr3_aa: CASSRSGGLTGANVLTF; d_call: .; j_call: TRBJ2-6; v_call: TRBV7-3; clone_size: .; cdr3_length: 17
cdr3_nt: TGTGCCAGCAGCCAAGACTGGAGGAACAGGGGTAATGAAAAACTGTTTTTT; cdr3_aa: CASSQDWRNRGNEKLFF; d_call: TRBD1; j_call: TRBJ1-4; v_call: TRBV4-2; clone_size: .; cdr3_length: 17
cdr3_nt: TGTGCCAGCAGCTTAGGGGGCGGAGGGGTCAAAAACATTCAGTACTTC; cdr3_aa: CASSLGGGGVKNIQYF; d_call: .; j_call: TRBJ2-4; v_call: TRBV7-3; clone_size: .; cdr3_length: 16
cdr3_nt: TGTGCCAGCAGTTACTCGAACAGTAACTACGAGCAGTACTTC; cdr3_aa: CASSYSNSNYEQYF; d_call: .; j_call: TRBJ2-7; v_call: TRBV6-5; clone_size: .; cdr3_length: 14
cdr3_nt: TGTGCCAGCTACCCTTCGGGCGGGGGTAGCAATCAGCCCCAGCATTTT; cdr3_aa: CASYPSGGGSNQPQHF; d_call: .; j_call: TRBJ1-5; v_call: TRBV19; clone_size: .; cdr3_length: 16
cdr3_nt: TGTGCCAGCAGTTGGGGACAGGGCGGCGCTGAAAAACTGTTTTTT; cdr3_aa: CASSWGQGGAEKLFF; d_call: TRBD1; j_call: TRBJ1-4; v_call: TRBV6-5; clone_size: .; cdr3_length: 15
cdr3_nt: TGCGCCAGCAGCTTTGGCAGCTTCTATGGCTACACCTTC; cdr3_aa: CASSFGSFYGYTF; d_call: .; j_call: TRBJ1-2; v_call: TRBV5-1; clone_size: once; cdr3_length: 13
cdr3_nt: TGTGCCAGCAGCTCAACGGGACAGGGTGCGGGTCAGCCCCAGCATTTT; cdr3_aa: CASSSTGQGAGQPQHF; d_call: TRBD1; j_call: TRBJ1-5; v_call: TRBV5-8; clone_size: .; cdr3_length: 16
cdr3_nt: TGTGCCAGCAGCTCCGTTTACGAGCAGTACTTC; cdr3_aa: CASSSVYEQYF; d_call: .; j_call: TRBJ2-7; v_call: TRBV5-5; clone_size: .; cdr3_length: 11
cdr3_nt: TGTGCCAGCAGTGATACAGGGGTATATGGCTACACCTTC; cdr3_aa: CASSDTGVYGYTF; d_call: TRBD1; j_call: TRBJ1-2; v_call: TRBV2; clone_size: .; cdr3_length: 13
cdr3_nt: TGTGCCAGCAGCTTAGAGGGGGCCAGGTCACGGGGCTATGGCTACACCTTC; cdr3_aa: CASSLEGARSRGYGYTF; d_call: TRBD1; j_call: TRBJ1-2; v_call: TRBV7-2; clone_size: .; cdr3_length: 17
cdr3_nt: TGCGCCAGCAGTCCTATGACCGGGACAGGGACCTATGGCTACACCTTC; cdr3_aa: CASSPMTGTGTYGYTF; d_call: TRBD1; j_call: TRBJ1-2; v_call: TRBV23-1; clone_size: .; cdr3_length: 16
cdr3_nt: TGTGCCAGCAGCTGGGGACAGGGGGAGACCCAGTACTTC; cdr3_aa: CASSWGQGETQYF; d_call: TRBD1; j_call: TRBJ2-5; v_call: TRBV5-5; clone_size: .; cdr3_length: 13
cdr3_nt: TGCGGCGGTTGGTTAGGGACACCGAACACTGAAGCTTTCTTT; cdr3_aa: CGGWLGTPNTEAFF; d_call: .; j_call: TRBJ1-1; v_call: TRBV29-1; clone_size: .; cdr3_length: 14
cdr3_nt: TGTGCCAGCACCCGGACAACTAGCACAGATACGCAGTATTTT; cdr3_aa: CASTRTTSTDTQYF; d_call: .; j_call: TRBJ2-3; v_call: TRBV6-5; clone_size: .; cdr3_length: 14
cdr3_nt: TGCGCCAGCAGCGAGGTGGGGGCAACGACTGGAAACACCATATATTTT; cdr3_aa: CASSEVGATTGNTIYF; d_call: .; j_call: TRBJ1-3; v_call: TRBV5-1; clone_size: .; cdr3_length: 16
cdr3_nt: TGTGCCAGTAAATGGGGGCCCACCGGGGAGCTGTTTTTT; cdr3_aa: CASKWGPTGELFF; d_call: .; j_call: TRBJ2-2; v_call: TRBV19; clone_size: few; cdr3_length: 13
cdr3_nt: TGTGCCAGCAGCTTGGCGGGAAGGGCGGCTGAAGCTTTCTTT; cdr3_aa: CASSLAGRAAEAFF; d_call: .; j_call: TRBJ1-1; v_call: TRBV5-4; clone_size: .; cdr3_length: 14
cdr3_nt: TGTGCCAGCTCACCGGGCGGGGGCGCGGGTCAGCCCCAGCATTTT; cdr3_aa: CASSPGGGAGQPQHF; d_call: .; j_call: TRBJ1-5; v_call: TRBV18; clone_size: .; cdr3_length: 15
cdr3_nt: TGTGCCAGCACCTTCCGTGGGGGCGGTGGCTACACCTTC; cdr3_aa: CASTFRGGGGYTF; d_call: .; j_call: TRBJ1-2; v_call: TRBV12-3/TRBV12-4; clone_size: once; cdr3_length: 13
cdr3_nt: TGTGCCAGCAGTGACCCAGGGAGCTCCTACAATGAGCAGTTCTTC; cdr3_aa: CASSDPGSSYNEQFF; d_call: .; j_call: TRBJ2-1; v_call: TRBV6-4; clone_size: few; cdr3_length: 15
cdr3_nt: TGTGCCAGCAGCTTAGAGGGACAGGTATACAATGAGCAGTTCTTC; cdr3_aa: CASSLEGQVYNEQFF; d_call: TRBD1; j_call: TRBJ2-1; v_call: TRBV7-3; clone_size: .; cdr3_length: 15
cdr3_nt: TGTGCCAGCAGTTATATCCCAGGCCTCCAAGAGACCCAGTACTTC; cdr3_aa: CASSYIPGLQETQYF; d_call: .; j_call: TRBJ2-5; v_call: TRBV6-5; clone_size: .; cdr3_length: 15
cdr3_nt: TGTGCCAGCAGCGGAAGGGGGACACCCGACTCACCCCTCCACTTT; cdr3_aa: CASSGRGTPDSPLHF; d_call: .; j_call: TRBJ1-6; v_call: TRBV9; clone_size: .; cdr3_length: 15